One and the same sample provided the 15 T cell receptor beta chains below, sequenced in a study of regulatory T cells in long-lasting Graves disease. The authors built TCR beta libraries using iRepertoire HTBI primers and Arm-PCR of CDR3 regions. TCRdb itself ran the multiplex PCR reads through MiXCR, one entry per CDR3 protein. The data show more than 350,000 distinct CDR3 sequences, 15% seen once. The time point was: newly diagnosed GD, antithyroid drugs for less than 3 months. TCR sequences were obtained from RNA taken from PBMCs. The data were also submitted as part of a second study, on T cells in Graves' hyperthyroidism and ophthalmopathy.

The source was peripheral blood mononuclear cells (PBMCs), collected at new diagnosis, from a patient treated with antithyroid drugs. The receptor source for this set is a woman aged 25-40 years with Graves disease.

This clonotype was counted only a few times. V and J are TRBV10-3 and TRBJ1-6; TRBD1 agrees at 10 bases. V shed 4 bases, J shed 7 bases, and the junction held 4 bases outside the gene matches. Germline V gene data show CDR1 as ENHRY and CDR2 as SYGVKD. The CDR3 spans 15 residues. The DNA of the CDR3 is TGTGCCATCAGTGGTCCGGGACAGGGGAATTCACCCCTCCACTTT. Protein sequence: CAISGPGQGNSPLHF.

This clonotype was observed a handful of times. CDR3 protein: CASSFPGLAAVGELFF. The CDR3 DNA is TGTGCCAGCAGCTTTCCGGGACTAGCAGCGGTCGGGGAGCTGTTTTTT. The chain recombines TRBV7-8 with TRBJ2-2; TRBD2 matches at 9 bases. In germline, CDR1 is SGHVS, CDR2 FQNEAQ. This CDR3 has 16 amino acids. After removal of 3 bases from V and 7 bases from J, the junction contained 9 bases not matched to a gene.

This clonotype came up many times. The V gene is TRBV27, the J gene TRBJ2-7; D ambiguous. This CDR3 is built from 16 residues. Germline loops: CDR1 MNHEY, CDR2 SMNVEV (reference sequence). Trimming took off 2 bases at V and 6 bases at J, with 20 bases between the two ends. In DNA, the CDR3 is TGTGCCAGCAGTTTAGAAATGACATCCCTAGGGATCGAGCAGTACTTC. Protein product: CASSLEMTSLGIEQYF.

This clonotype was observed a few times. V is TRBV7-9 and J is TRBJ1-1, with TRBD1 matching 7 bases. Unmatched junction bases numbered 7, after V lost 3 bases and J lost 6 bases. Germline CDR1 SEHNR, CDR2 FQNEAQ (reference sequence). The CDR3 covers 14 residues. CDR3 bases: TGTGCCAGCAGCTTCCTACAGGGGAATCCTGAAGCTTTCTTT. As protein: CASSFLQGNPEAFF. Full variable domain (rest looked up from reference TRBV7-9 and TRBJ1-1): DTGVSQNPRHKITKRGQNVTFRCDPISEHNRLYWYRQTLGQGPEFLTYFQNEAQLEKSRLLSDRFSAERPKGSFSTLEIQRTEQGDSAMYLCASSFLQGNPEAFFGQGTRLTVV.

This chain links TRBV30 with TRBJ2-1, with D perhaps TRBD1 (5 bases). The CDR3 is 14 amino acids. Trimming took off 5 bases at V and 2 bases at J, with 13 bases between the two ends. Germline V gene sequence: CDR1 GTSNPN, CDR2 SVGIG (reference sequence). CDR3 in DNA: TGTGCCTGGGGACACATGGGAACCTACAATGAGCAGTTCTTC. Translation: CAWGHMGTYNEQFF. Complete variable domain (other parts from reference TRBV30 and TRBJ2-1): SQTIHQWPATLVQPVGSPLSLECTVEGTSNPNLYWYRQAAGRGLQLLFYSVGIGQISSEVPQNLSASRPQDRQFILSSKKLLLSDSGFYLCAWGHMGTYNEQFFGPGTRLTVL.

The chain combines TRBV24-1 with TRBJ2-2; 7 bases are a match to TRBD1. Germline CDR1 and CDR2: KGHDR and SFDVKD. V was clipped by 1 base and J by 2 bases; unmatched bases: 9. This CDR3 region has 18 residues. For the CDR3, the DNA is TGTGCCACCAGTGATTTCCGGCTCGGGACAGACAACACCGGGGAGCTGTTTTTT. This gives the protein CATSDFRLGTDNTGELFF.

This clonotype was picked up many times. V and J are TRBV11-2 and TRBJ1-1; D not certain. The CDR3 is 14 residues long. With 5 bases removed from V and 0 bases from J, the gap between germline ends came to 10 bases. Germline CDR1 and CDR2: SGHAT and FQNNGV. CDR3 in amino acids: CASSVDNMNTEAFF. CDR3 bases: TGTGCCAGCAGCGTCGACAACATGAACACTGAAGCTTTCTTT.

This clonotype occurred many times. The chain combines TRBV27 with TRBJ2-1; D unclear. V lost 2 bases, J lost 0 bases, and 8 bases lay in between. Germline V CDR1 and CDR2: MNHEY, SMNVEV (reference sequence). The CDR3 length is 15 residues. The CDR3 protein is CASSLQESSYNEQFF. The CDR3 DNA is TGTGCCAGCAGTTTACAGGAGAGCTCCTACAATGAGCAGTTCTTC.

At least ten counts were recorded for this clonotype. In nucleotides, the CDR3 is TGTGCCAGCAGTTTTGGTTTTCACACAGATACGCAGTATTTT. Translated, it gives CASSFGFHTDTQYF. This chain joins TRBV27 and TRBJ2-3; no clear D gene. V was trimmed by 3 bases and J by 2 bases, leaving 9 bases between them. The germline V gene encodes CDR1 MNHEY and CDR2 SMNVEV (reference sequence). CDR3 size: 14 residues.

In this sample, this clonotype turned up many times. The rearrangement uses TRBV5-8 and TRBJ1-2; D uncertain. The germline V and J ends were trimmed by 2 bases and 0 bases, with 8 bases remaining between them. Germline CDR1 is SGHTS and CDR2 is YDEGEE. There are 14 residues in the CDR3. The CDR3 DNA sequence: TGTGCCAGCAGCTTTGACACTACTAACTATGGCTACACCTTC. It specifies CASSFDTTNYGYTF.

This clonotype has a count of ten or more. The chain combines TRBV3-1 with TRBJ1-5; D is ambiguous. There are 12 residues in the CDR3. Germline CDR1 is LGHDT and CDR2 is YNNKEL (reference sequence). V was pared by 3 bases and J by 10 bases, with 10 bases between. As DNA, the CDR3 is TGTGCCAGCAGCCAGCAGAATGGACCCCAGCATTTT. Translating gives CASSQQNGPQHF.

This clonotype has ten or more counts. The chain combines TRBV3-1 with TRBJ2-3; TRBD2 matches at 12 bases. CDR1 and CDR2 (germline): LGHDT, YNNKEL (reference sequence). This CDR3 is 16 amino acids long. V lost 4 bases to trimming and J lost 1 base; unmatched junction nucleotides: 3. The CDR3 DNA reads TGTGCCAGCAGCCGACTAGCGGGGGCGGGCACAGATACGCAGTATTTT. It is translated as CASSRLAGAGTDTQYF.

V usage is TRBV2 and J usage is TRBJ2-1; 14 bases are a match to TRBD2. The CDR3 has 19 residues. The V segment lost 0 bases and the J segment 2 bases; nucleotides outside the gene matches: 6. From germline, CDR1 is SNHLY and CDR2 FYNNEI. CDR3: CASSEASGLAGDAYNEQFF. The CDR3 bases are TGTGCCAGCAGTGAAGCCTCGGGACTAGCGGGAGACGCCTACAATGAGCAGTTCTTC.

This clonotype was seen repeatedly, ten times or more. The CDR3 protein is CAWSVGPIFGFQRGTF. In nucleotides, the CDR3 is TGTGCCTGGAGTGTAGGGCCAATATTCGGATTCCAACGTGGCACCTTC. This chain links TRBV30 with TRBJ1-2; no clear D gene. CDR1 GTSNPN and CDR2 SVGIG come from the germline V gene (reference sequence). The CDR3 loop spans 16 amino acids. Trimming removed 0 bases at V and 13 bases at J, with 27 bases between.

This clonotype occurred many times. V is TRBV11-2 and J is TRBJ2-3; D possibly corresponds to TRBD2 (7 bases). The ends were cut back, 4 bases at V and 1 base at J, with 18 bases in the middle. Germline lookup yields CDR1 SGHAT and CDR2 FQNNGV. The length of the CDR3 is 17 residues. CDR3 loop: CASSSRGEGGGTDTQYF. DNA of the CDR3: TGTGCCAGCAGCTCCCGGGGTGAGGGGGGGGGCACAGATACGCAGTATTTT.